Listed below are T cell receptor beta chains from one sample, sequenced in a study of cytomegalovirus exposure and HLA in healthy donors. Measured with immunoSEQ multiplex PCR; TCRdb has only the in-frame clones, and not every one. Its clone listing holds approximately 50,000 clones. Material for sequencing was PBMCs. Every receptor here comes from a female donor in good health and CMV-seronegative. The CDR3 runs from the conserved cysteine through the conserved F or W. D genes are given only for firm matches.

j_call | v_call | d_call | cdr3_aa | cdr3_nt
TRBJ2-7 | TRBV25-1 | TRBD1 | CASSEDRGSDEQYF | TGTGCCAGCAGTGAGGACAGGGGTTCGGACGAGCAGTACTTC
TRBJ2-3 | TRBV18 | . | CASSPLTGTPGADTQYF | TGTGCCAGCTCACCGTTAACAGGGACCCCCGGCGCAGATACGCAGTATTTT
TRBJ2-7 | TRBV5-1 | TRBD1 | CASSLGQGVIYEQYF | TGCGCCAGCAGCTTGGGACAGGGGGTCATCTACGAGCAGTACTTC
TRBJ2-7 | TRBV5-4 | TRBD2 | CASSRRGLAGIYEQYF | TGTGCCAGCAGTCGAAGGGGACTAGCGGGCATTTACGAGCAGTACTTC
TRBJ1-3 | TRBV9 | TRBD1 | CASSPQGITGNTIYF | TGTGCCAGCAGCCCACAGGGGATTACTGGAAACACCATATATTTT
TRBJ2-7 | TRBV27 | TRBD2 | CASSLRAGGPFEQYF | TGTGCCAGCAGTTTAAGGGCGGGAGGGCCTTTCGAGCAGTACTTC
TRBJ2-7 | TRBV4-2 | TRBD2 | CASKREGRSYEQYF | TGTGCCAGCAAGCGGGAGGGCCGCTCCTACGAGCAGTACTTC
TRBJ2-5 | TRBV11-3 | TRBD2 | CASSYPGLGSETQYF | TGTGCCAGCAGCTATCCGGGACTAGGATCTGAGACCCAGTACTTC
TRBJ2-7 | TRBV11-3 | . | CASSSRFSTQYF | TGTGCCAGCAGCTCCCGCTTTAGCACCCAGTACTTC
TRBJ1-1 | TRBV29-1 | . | CSVERGRNTEAFF | TGCAGCGTTGAACGCGGCCGAAACACTGAAGCTTTCTTT
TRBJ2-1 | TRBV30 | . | CAWSPGRTYNEQFF | TGTGCCTGGAGTCCAGGGCGGACCTACAATGAGCAGTTCTTC
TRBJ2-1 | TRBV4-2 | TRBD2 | CASSHITPASGLRRRNEQFF | TGTGCCAGCAGCCACATTACCCCGGCTAGCGGGTTGCGTCGTAGGAATGAGCAGTTCTTC
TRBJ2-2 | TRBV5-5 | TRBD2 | CASSLVLAANTGELFF | TGTGCCAGCAGCTTGGTACTAGCGGCGAACACCGGGGAGCTGTTTTTT
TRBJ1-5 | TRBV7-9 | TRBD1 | CASGRDRNQPQHF | TGTGCCAGCGGGCGGGACAGAAATCAGCCCCAGCATTTT
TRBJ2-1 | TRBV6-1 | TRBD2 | CASSERLAGDHEQFF | TGTGCCAGCAGTGAAAGACTAGCGGGAGACCATGAGCAGTTCTTC
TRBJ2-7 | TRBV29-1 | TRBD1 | CSVPGTGLEQYF | TGCAGCGTTCCCGGGACAGGGCTGGAGCAGTACTTC
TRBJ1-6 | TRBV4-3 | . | CASSLSKPTGSYNSPLHF | TGCGCCAGCAGCCTATCAAAGCCGACGGGATCCTATAATTCACCCCTCCACTTT
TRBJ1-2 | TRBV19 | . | CASSNRVYGYTF | TGTGCCAGTAGTAACAGGGTTTATGGCTACACCTTC
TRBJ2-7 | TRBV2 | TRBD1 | CASRNRDRTFGEQYF | TGTGCCAGCAGGAACCGGGACAGGACCTTCGGCGAGCAGTACTTC
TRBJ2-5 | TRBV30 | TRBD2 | CAWSEWGGQETQYF | TGTGCCTGGAGTGAGTGGGGGGGACAAGAGACCCAGTACTTC
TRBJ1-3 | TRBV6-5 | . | CASHGAFSGNTIYF | TGTGCCAGCCATGGGGCATTCTCTGGAAACACCATATATTTT
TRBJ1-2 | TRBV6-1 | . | CASERDTTQHGYTF | TGTGCCTCAGAACGGGACACGACCCAACATGGCTACACCTTC
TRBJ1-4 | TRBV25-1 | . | CASRGPGRTNEKLFF | TGTGCCAGCAGGGGCCCTGGCAGAACTAATGAAAAACTGTTTTTT
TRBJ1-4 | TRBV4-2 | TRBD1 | CASSQGTRDRGHEKLFF | TGTGCCAGCAGCCAAGGAACCCGGGACAGGGGACATGAAAAACTGTTTTTT
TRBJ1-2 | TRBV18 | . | CASSPSRTTLHYGYTF | TGTGCCAGCTCACCTTCGCGGACTACCTTACACTATGGCTACACCTTC
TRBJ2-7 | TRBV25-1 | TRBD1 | CASGGTGIYEQYF | TGTGCCAGCGGGGGGACAGGGATCTACGAGCAGTACTTC
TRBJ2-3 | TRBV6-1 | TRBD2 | CASSEETGGPDTQYF | TGTGCCAGCAGTGAAGAGACGGGAGGGCCAGATACGCAGTATTTT
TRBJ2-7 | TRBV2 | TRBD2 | CASSALGLTGYEQYF | TGTGCCAGCAGCGCCCTGGGACTAACGGGCTACGAGCAGTACTTC
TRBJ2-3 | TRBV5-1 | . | CASSFSPQADTQYF | TGCGCCAGCAGCTTCTCTCCACAGGCAGATACGCAGTATTTT
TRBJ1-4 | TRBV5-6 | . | CASSLKGGKEEKLFF | TGTGCCAGCAGCTTGAAGGGAGGAAAGGAAGAAAAACTGTTTTTT
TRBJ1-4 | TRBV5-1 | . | CASTLVGATNEKLFF | TGCGCCAGCACCCTGGTGGGCGCAACTAATGAAAAACTGTTTTTT
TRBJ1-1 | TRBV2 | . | CASSPPGTNTEAFF | TGTGCCAGCTCCCCCCCCGGTACGAACACTGAAGCTTTCTTT